These 30 T cell receptor beta chains were all obtained from the same sample, sequenced in a study of blood T cell repertoires in COVID-19. TCRdb keeps only in-frame clones here, not all; method: immunoSEQ multiplex PCR. The data contain about 55,000 clones, roughly four fifths of them singletons. The sequencing sample was made of peripheral blood. These TCRs come from a woman in her fifties or sixties with acute or convalescent COVID-19.

The rearrangement links TRBV4-2 to TRBJ1-2; D is ambiguous. The ends were cut back, 0 bases at V and 3 bases at J, with 8 bases in the middle. Germline assignment: CDR1 LGHNA and CDR2 YNFKEQ. CDR3 size: 14 residues. The CDR3 loop reads CASSQDYLDYGYTF. CDR3 sequence (DNA): TGTGCCAGCAGCCAAGACTACTTAGACTATGGCTACACCTTC.

This clone came up once. The chain combines TRBV7-9 with TRBJ2-5, with 8 bases fitting TRBD2. V lost 5 bases to trimming and J lost 5 bases; unmatched junction nucleotides: 13. The CDR3 totals 16 residues. Germline CDR1 is SEHNR and CDR2 is FQNEAQ (reference sequence). The CDR3 nucleotides read TGTGCCAGCAGCCGATCGTACGCGGGAGGCAGCGAGACCCAGTACTTC. Protein sequence: CASSRSYAGGSETQYF.

The gene calls are TRBV3-1 (or the pseudogene TRBV3-2) and TRBJ2-3; 9 positions agree with TRBD2. Trimming removed 1 base from V and 6 bases from J; junction bases left unmatched: 8. This CDR3 is built from 16 residues. Germline-derived CDR1 and CDR2 are LGHDT and YNNKEL (reference sequence). The CDR3 loop is CASSQGSGRPGDTQYF. The DNA for the CDR3 is TGTGCCAGCAGCCAAGGGAGCGGGAGGCCGGGGGATACGCAGTATTTT.

The CDR3 loop reads CASTSGNGPDTQYF. DNA for the CDR3: TGCGCCAGCACTAGCGGGAACGGACCAGATACGCAGTATTTT. The chain is built from TRBV5-1 and TRBJ2-3; 9 bases are a match to TRBD2. Germline lookup yields CDR1 SGHRS and CDR2 YFSETQ. This CDR3 spans 14 amino acids. J gave up 4 bases and V 6 bases, and 6 bases lay outside the gene matches.

This clone was counted only a few times. The V call is TRBV3-1 (or the pseudogene TRBV3-2), the J call TRBJ1-4; unclear D gene. The CDR3 contains 14 residues. Between the trimmed V and J ends, which lost 4 bases and 3 bases, there was a span of 9 bases. Looked up from germline, CDR1 is LGHDT and CDR2 is YNNKEL (reference sequence). The CDR3, as DNA: TGTGCCAGCAGCCGGAGGATGGCTAATGAAAAACTGTTTTTT. Protein sequence: CASSRRMANEKLFF.

The CDR3 protein is CAISADRPPYGYTF. In DNA form, the CDR3 reads TGTGCCATCAGTGCCGACAGGCCTCCCTATGGCTACACCTTC. The chain has TRBV10-3 and TRBJ1-2; maybe TRBD1 (6 bases). This CDR3 region has 14 residues. Between the trimmed V and J ends, which lost 4 bases and 4 bases, there was a span of 13 bases. CDR1 is ENHRY and CDR2 is SYGVKD in the germline V gene.

This clone was observed once. The genes are TRBV10-2 and TRBJ2-5; 9 bases match TRBD1. The germline V gene encodes CDR1 WSHSY and CDR2 SAAADI. The CDR3 contains 13 residues. Trimming took 4 bases from V and 5 from J; bases not matched to a gene: 2. CDR3 bases: TGCGCCAGCAGTGGGGACAGGGTGGAGACCCAGTACTTC. It codes for CASSGDRVETQYF.

V usage is TRBV7-8 and J usage is TRBJ1-1; possibly TRBD1 for D (5 bases). CDR1 is SGHVS and CDR2 is FQNEAQ in the germline V gene. Trimming left V 1 base short and J 1 base short, with 13 bases between. The CDR3 has 16 amino acids. DNA for the CDR3: TGTGCCAGCAGCTTAGGGTCGGACACAACGAACACTGAAGCTTTCTTT. Protein: CASSLGSDTTNTEAFF.

This chain links TRBV30 with TRBJ1-1, with TRBD1 matching over 8 bases. V was pared by 3 bases and J by 7 bases, with 7 bases of the junction left unmatched. This CDR3 contains 13 residues. Germline CDR1 GTSNPN, CDR2 SVGIG (reference sequence). CDR3 bases: TGTGCCTGGAGGGCTCCAGGGGGCAATGAAGCTTTCTTT. Amino acids: CAWRAPGGNEAFF.

This clone showed up just a few times. This chain uses TRBV30 with TRBJ1-2; 7 positions match TRBD1. Germline V gene lookup returns CDR1 GTSNPN and CDR2 SVGIG (reference sequence). V was pared by 4 bases and J by 4 bases, with 9 bases of the junction left unmatched. The CDR3 length is 14 residues. Here the CDR3 reads CAWTRDSGGYGYTF. The CDR3 DNA follows: TGTGCCTGGACTCGGGACAGCGGGGGCTATGGCTACACCTTC.

This clone was counted only a few times. The rearrangement uses TRBV5-6 and TRBJ1-1, with TRBD1 as a possible D gene (6 bases). The CDR3 runs 12 residues. The V gene's germline CDR1 is SGHDT and CDR2 YYEEEE. The ends were cut back, 2 bases at V and 12 bases at J, with 14 bases in the middle. The CDR3 bases are TGTGCCAGCAGCTTCCAACAGGGAGGGTCTTTCTTT. Its protein is CASSFQQGGSFF.

The DNA of the CDR3 is TGTGCCAGTAGTGCTTACGCAGGGTCTAAAGAAGCTTTCTTT. Protein sequence: CASSAYAGSKEAFF. The rearrangement joins TRBV19 to TRBJ1-1; TRBD1 is a possible D gene (5 bases). Germline values: CDR1 LNHDA, CDR2 SQIVND (reference sequence). CDR3 length: 14 amino acids. V gave up 5 bases and J gave up 8 bases, with 18 bases separating them.

The V and J genes are TRBV19 and TRBJ1-4; possible D gene TRBD1, 6 bases. From germline, CDR1 is LNHDA and CDR2 SQIVND (reference sequence). V was cut by 3 bases and J by 0 bases, with 14 bases left in between. The CDR3 consists of 17 residues. The CDR3 nucleotides are TGTGCCAGTAGTATCGGACAGCTCTTTGCAACTAATGAAAAACTGTTTTTT. Its protein product is CASSIGQLFATNEKLFF. Based on the CDR3 plus reference TRBV19 and TRBJ1-4, the full variable domain is DGGITQSPKYLFRKEGQNVTLSCEQNLNHDAMYWYRQDPGQGLRLIYYSQIVNDFQKGDIAEGYSVSREKKESFPLTVTSAQKNPTAFYLCASSIGQLFATNEKLFFGSGTQLSVL.

The CDR3 nucleotides are TGTGCCTGGAGTGTCAACCAGTTAACCGGGGAGCTGTTTTTT. This encodes CAWSVNQLTGELFF. The chain combines TRBV30 with TRBJ2-2; no reliable D call. With 0 bases removed from V and 5 bases from J, the gap between germline ends came to 10 bases. Germline CDR1 reads GTSNPN; CDR2 reads SVGIG (reference sequence). This CDR3 contains 14 residues.

This rearrangement joins TRBV6-5 to TRBJ1-1; TRBD1 matches at 11 bases. The CDR3 is 14 residues long. Germline V gene data show CDR1 as MNHEY and CDR2 as SVGAGI. Germline trimming cut 7 bases from V and 8 bases from J; bases unmatched to any gene: 9. The CDR3 reads CASIKGTGGGEAFF. The CDR3, as DNA: TGTGCCAGCATTAAGGGGACAGGGGGTGGCGAAGCTTTCTTT.

V usage is TRBV19 and J usage is TRBJ1-1; possible D gene TRBD1, 5 bases. The CDR3 extends over 15 amino acids. Trimming shortened V by 7 bases and J by 0 bases, and 15 bases separated the two germline ends. CDR1 LNHDA and CDR2 SQIVND come from the germline V gene (reference sequence). CDR3 DNA: TGTGCCAGTAACCCTCAGGGATCGGTGAACACTGAAGCTTTCTTT. It yields the protein CASNPQGSVNTEAFF. The full variable domain, in which reference TRBV19 and TRBJ1-1 provide the parts outside the CDR3, is DGGITQSPKYLFRKEGQNVTLSCEQNLNHDAMYWYRQDPGQGLRLIYYSQIVNDFQKGDIAEGYSVSREKKESFPLTVTSAQKNPTAFYLCASNPQGSVNTEAFFGQGTRLTVV.

This chain connects TRBV6-4 to TRBJ2-3; possible D gene TRBD2, 6 bases. Trimming removed 7 bases from V and 3 bases from J, with 14 bases in between. The CDR3 spans 14 residues. The germline V gene encodes CDR1 MRHNA and CDR2 SNTAGT. In nucleotides, the CDR3 is TGTGCCAGCAAGCCGGGGGAGGAGACAGATACGCAGTATTTT. It codes for CASKPGEETDTQYF.

This chain joins TRBV9 and TRBJ2-1; D is unresolved. V was clipped by 6 bases and J by 7 bases, with 14 bases between them. Germline loops: CDR1 SGDLS, CDR2 YYNGEE. This CDR3 spans 13 amino acids. The CDR3 DNA reads TGTGCCAGCACCCCTAATTTCGGGAATGAGCAGTTCTTC. Its protein is CASTPNFGNEQFF.

This rearrangement joins TRBV25-1 to TRBJ1-4; TRBD1 agrees at 7 bases. Germline loops: CDR1 MGHDK, CDR2 SYGVNS. The CDR3 extends over 13 amino acids. Losses at the gene ends were 5 bases for V and 8 bases for J; bases not matched to a gene: 5. The CDR3 nucleotides are TGTGCCAGCAGTAAACCGGGACAGGAAAAACTGTTTTTT. It is translated as CASSKPGQEKLFF. Full variable domain (remainder filled in from reference TRBV25-1 and TRBJ1-4): EADIYQTPRYLVIGTGKKITLECSQTMGHDKMYWYQQDPGMELHLIHYSYGVNSTEKGDLSSESTVSRIRTEHFPLTLESARPSHTSQYLCASSKPGQEKLFFGSGTQLSVL.

This chain joins TRBV27 and TRBJ1-2; possible D gene TRBD1, 5 bases. Germline values: CDR1 MNHEY, CDR2 SMNVEV (reference sequence). This CDR3 has 14 amino acids. V was trimmed by 4 bases and J by 2 bases, leaving 11 bases between them. CDR3 sequence (DNA): TGTGCCAGCAGTTGGAGACAGCCCAACTATGGCTACACCTTC. Protein: CASSWRQPNYGYTF.

The table lists this clone with a few counts. The chain links TRBV25-1 to TRBJ2-6; 9 nucleotides agree with TRBD2. Germline values: CDR1 MGHDK, CDR2 SYGVNS. The CDR3 loop spans 18 amino acids. V gave up 6 bases and J gave up 4 bases; unmatched junction bases: 13. As DNA, the CDR3 is TGTGCCAGCAGCGCGGGACTAGCTCACCTCGGGGGGGCCAACGTCCTGACTTTC. It encodes CASSAGLAHLGGANVLTF. The variable domain in full, with the rest retrieved from reference TRBV25-1 and TRBJ2-6, is EADIYQTPRYLVIGTGKKITLECSQTMGHDKMYWYQQDPGMELHLIHYSYGVNSTEKGDLSSESTVSRIRTEHFPLTLESARPSHTSQYLCASSAGLAHLGGANVLTFGAGSRLTVL.

This chain links TRBV7-8 with TRBJ1-1, with no clear D. The CDR3 consists of 13 residues. V shed 2 bases and J shed 3 bases, with 7 bases lying between them. Germline CDR1 SGHVS, CDR2 FQNEAQ. Written as DNA, the CDR3 is TGTGCCAGCAGCTTAACCAGATACACTGAAGCTTTCTTT. Translating gives CASSLTRYTEAFF. Using reference TRBV7-8 and TRBJ1-1 for the parts outside the CDR3, the full variable domain is GAGVSQSPRYKVAKRGQDVALRCDPISGHVSLFWYQQALGQGPEFLTYFQNEAQLDKSGLPSDRFFAERPEGSVSTLKIQRTQQEDSAVYLCASSLTRYTEAFFGQGTRLTVV.

The chain carries TRBV7-3 and TRBJ2-2, with TRBD2 as a possible D gene (5 bases). Germline V CDR1 and CDR2: SGHTA, FQGTGA. V lost 5 bases and J lost 5, with 9 bases in between. The CDR3 is 13 amino acids. The CDR3 sequence: CASSPEGTGELFF. The CDR3 DNA sequence: TGTGCCAGCAGCCCAGAGGGTACCGGGGAGCTGTTTTTT.

The table lists this clone with a few counts. The genes are TRBV2 and TRBJ1-4; weak D call: TRBD1 (6 bases). The CDR3 has 18 amino acids. The germline V gene encodes CDR1 SNHLY and CDR2 FYNNEI. Trimming pared 4 bases from V and 4 bases from J, leaving 22 bases between. The CDR3: CASSGGPPSHGYNEKLFF. The CDR3 nucleotides are TGTGCCAGCAGTGGGGGGCCCCCGAGCCACGGGTATAATGAAAAACTGTTTTTT.

This clone was counted between two and nine times. The CDR3 DNA is TGTGCCAGCAGTTCTCGGAGCCTTAATGAAAAACTGTTTTTT. It codes for CASSSRSLNEKLFF. The chain combines TRBV28 with TRBJ1-4; no firm D call. Germline V gene lookup returns CDR1 MDHEN and CDR2 SYDVKM. The CDR3 loop spans 14 amino acids. The V and J ends lost 4 bases and 4 bases respectively, with 10 bases between them.

The chain carries TRBV7-3 and TRBJ2-3, with D perhaps TRBD2 (6 bases). CDR1 is SGHTA and CDR2 is FQGTGA in the germline V gene. Trimming cost V 5 bases and J 6 bases, with 24 bases left between them. The CDR3 sequence is 17 residues long. The CDR3 sequence is CASSPRPGVAGSDTQYF. The CDR3 region has the DNA TGTGCCAGCAGCCCCCGACCGGGTGTGGCGGGATCGGATACGCAGTATTTT.

This chain connects TRBV2 to TRBJ2-7, with no clear D. This CDR3 comprises 12 residues. V lost 3 bases, J lost 4 bases, and 7 bases lay in between. From germline, CDR1 is SNHLY and CDR2 FYNNEI. Written as DNA, the CDR3 is TGTGCCAGCAGTGATGATACATACGAGCAGTACTTC. Translation: CASSDDTYEQYF.

The rearrangement links TRBV29-1 to TRBJ1-2, with D tentatively TRBD1 (5 bases). Trimming removed 2 bases at V and 6 bases at J, with 13 bases between. The CDR3 is 13 amino acids. Germline-derived CDR1 and CDR2 are SQVTM and ANQGSEA. CDR3 residues: CSVESSDRNGYTF. The DNA for the CDR3 is TGCAGCGTTGAATCGAGCGACAGAAATGGCTACACCTTC.

The rearrangement uses TRBV18 and TRBJ1-2, with 10 bases identical to TRBD1. The CDR3 spans 15 residues. V was pared by 5 bases and J by 7 bases, with 10 bases of the junction left unmatched. Germline assignment: CDR1 KGHSH and CDR2 LQKENI. The CDR3 DNA is TGTGCCAGCTCAGTTACGGGACAGGGGAATCCTGGCTACACCTTC. Translating gives CASSVTGQGNPGYTF. The full variable domain, rest sourced from reference TRBV18 and TRBJ1-2, is NAGVMQNPRHLVRRRGQEARLRCSPMKGHSHVYWYRQLPEEGLKFMVYLQKENIIDESGMPKERFSAEFPKEGPSILRIQQVVRGDSAAYFCASSVTGQGNPGYTFGSGTRLTVV.

The chain combines TRBV7-2 with TRBJ1-2, with TRBD1 matching 10 bases. Germline CDR1 reads SGHTA; CDR2 reads FQGNSA. V lost 5 bases to trimming and J lost 7 bases; unmatched junction nucleotides: 7. The CDR3 covers 14 residues. The CDR3 nucleotides are TGTGCCAGCAGCCCAGGACAGGGGGGCGGTGGCTACACCTTC. This gives the protein CASSPGQGGGGYTF. Combining the CDR3 with reference TRBV7-2 and TRBJ1-2 gives the whole variable domain GAGVSQSPSNKVTEKGKDVELRCDPISGHTALYWYRQSLGQGLEFLIYFQGNSAPDKSGLPSDRFSAERTGGSVSTLTIQRTQQEDSAVYLCASSPGQGGGGYTFGSGTRLTVV.